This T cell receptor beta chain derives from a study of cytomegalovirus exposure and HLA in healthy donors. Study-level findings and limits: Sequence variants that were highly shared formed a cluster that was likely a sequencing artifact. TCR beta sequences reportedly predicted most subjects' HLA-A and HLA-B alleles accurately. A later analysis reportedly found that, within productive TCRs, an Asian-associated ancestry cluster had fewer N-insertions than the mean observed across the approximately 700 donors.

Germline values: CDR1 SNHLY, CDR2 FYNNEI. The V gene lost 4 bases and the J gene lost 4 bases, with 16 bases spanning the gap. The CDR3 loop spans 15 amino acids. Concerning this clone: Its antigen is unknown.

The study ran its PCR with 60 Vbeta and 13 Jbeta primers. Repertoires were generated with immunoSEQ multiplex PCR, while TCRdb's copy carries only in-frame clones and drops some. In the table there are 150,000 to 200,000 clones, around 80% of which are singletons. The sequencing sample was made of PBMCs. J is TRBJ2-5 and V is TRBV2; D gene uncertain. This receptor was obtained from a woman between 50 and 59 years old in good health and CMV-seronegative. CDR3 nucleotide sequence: TGTGCCAGCAGTGTACGGCCAGGTATCATAGAGACCCAGTACTTC. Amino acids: CASSVRPGIIETQYF.